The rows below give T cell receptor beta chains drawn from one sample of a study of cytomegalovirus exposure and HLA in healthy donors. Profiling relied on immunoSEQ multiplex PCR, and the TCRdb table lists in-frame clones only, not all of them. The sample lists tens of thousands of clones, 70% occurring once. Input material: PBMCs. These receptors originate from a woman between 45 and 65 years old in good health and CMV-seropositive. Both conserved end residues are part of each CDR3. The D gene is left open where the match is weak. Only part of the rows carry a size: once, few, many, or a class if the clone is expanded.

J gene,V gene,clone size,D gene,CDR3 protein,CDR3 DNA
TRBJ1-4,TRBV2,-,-,CASNMGARNEKLFF,TGTGCCAGCAATATGGGGGCGCGAAATGAAAAACTGTTTTTT
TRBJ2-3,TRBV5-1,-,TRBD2,CASSLGFTGLAGGTDTQYF,TGCGCCAGCAGCTTGGGCTTCACTGGACTAGCGGGGGGGACAGATACGCAGTATTTT
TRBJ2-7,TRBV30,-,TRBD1,CAWRSQGNEQYF,TGTGCCTGGAGGTCACAGGGGAACGAGCAGTACTTC
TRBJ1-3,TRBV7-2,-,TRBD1,CASSSHGQAGNTIYF,TGTGCCAGCAGCTCCCATGGACAGGCTGGAAACACCATATATTTT
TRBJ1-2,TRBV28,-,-,CASSHGGDTNHGYTF,TGTGCCAGCAGCCACGGGGGGGACACCAACCATGGCTACACCTTC
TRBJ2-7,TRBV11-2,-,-,CASSLVPETNSYEQYF,TGTGCCAGCAGCTTAGTCCCCGAGACTAACTCCTACGAGCAGTACTTC
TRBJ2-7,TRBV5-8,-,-,CASSLKSAGTSYEQYF,TGTGCCAGCAGCTTGAAGTCGGCGGGGACCTCCTACGAGCAGTACTTC
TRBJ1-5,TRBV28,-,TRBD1,CASSPGQGNQPQHF,TGTGCCAGCAGTCCGGGACAGGGGAATCAGCCCCAGCATTTT
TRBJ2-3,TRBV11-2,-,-,CASSRADTQYF,TGTGCCAGCAGCCGTGCAGATACGCAGTATTTT
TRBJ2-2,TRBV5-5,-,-,CASSLVSTPLRELFF,TGTGCCAGCAGCTTGGTGTCGACACCCCTCCGGGAGCTGTTTTTT
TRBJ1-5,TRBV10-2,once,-,CASSVSAVNQPQHF,TGCGCCAGCAGTGTTAGCGCGGTCAATCAGCCCCAGCATTTT
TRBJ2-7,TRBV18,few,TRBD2,CASSPPSSGGSYEQYF,TGTGCCAGCTCACCACCGTCTAGCGGGGGATCCTACGAGCAGTACTTC
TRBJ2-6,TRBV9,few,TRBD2,CASSPGGLGANVLTF,TGTGCCAGCAGCCCGGGGGGGCTTGGGGCCAACGTCCTGACTTTC
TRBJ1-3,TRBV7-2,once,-,CASNFGGSGNTIYF,TGTGCCAGCAACTTCGGGGGCTCTGGAAACACCATATATTTT
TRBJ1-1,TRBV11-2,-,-,CASTIQTMNTEAFF,TGTGCCAGCACCATACAGACAATGAACACTGAAGCTTTCTTT
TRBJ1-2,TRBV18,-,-,CASSPLSGYYGYTF,TGTGCCAGCTCACCACTATCGGGTTACTATGGCTACACCTTC
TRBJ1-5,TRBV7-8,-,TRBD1,CASSSDRDQPQHF,TGTGCCAGCAGCTCGGACAGGGATCAGCCCCAGCATTTT
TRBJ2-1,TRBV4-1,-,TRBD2,CASSQGGGSPFF,TGCGCCAGCAGCCAAGGAGGCGGGAGTCCGTTCTTC
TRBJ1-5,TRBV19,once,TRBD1,CASSRDRNQPQHF,TGTGCCAGTAGTCGGGACAGAAATCAGCCCCAGCATTTT
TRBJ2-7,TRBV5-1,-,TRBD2,CASTSGSSDEQYF,TGCGCCAGTACTAGCGGGAGTTCGGACGAGCAGTACTTC
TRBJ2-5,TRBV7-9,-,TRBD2,CASSFRLARETQYF,TGTGCCAGCAGCTTCCGACTAGCACGGGAGACCCAGTACTTC
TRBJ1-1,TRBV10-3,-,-,CAINGQPNTEAFF,TGTGCCATCAACGGACAGCCCAACACTGAAGCTTTCTTT
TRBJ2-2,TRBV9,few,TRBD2,CASSFKLLRVAGERVFNTGELFF,TGTGCCAGCAGCTTTAAACTCCTTCGGGTAGCGGGAGAGCGCGTATTTAACACCGGGGAGCTGTTTTTT
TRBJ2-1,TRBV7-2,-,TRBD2,CASSLSGGGSYNEQFF,TGTGCCAGCAGCTTATCTGGCGGGGGGTCATACAATGAGCAGTTCTTC
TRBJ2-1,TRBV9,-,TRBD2,CASSEGFGLAGGNEQFF,TGTGCCAGCAGCGAGGGTTTTGGTCTAGCGGGGGGTAATGAGCAGTTCTTC
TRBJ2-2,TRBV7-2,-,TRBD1,CASSPGQGLGGELFF,TGTGCCAGCAGCCCTGGACAGGGGTTGGGCGGGGAGCTGTTTTTT